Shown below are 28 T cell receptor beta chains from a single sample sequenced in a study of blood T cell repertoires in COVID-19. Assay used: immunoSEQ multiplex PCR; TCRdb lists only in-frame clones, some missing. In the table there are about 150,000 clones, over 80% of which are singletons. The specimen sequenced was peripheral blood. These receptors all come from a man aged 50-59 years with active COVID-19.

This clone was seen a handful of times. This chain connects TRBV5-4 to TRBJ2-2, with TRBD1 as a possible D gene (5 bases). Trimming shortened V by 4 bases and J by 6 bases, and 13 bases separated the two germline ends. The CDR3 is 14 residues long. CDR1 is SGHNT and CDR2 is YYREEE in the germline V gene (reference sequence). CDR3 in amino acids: CASSLDLGPGELFF. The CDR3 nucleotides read TGTGCCAGCAGCCTGGATTTGGGGCCCGGGGAGCTGTTTTTT.

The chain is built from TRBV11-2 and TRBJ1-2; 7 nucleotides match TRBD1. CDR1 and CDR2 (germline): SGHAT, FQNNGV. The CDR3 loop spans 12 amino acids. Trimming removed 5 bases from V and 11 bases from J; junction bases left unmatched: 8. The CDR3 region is CASSDYRGAYTF. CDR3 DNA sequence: TGTGCCAGCAGCGACTACAGGGGCGCGTACACCTTC.

CDR3 sequence: CASSPGTGTTEAFF. In DNA form, the CDR3 reads TGTGCCAGCAGCCCAGGGACAGGGACCACTGAAGCTTTCTTT. The rearrangement uses TRBV7-9 and TRBJ1-1; 9 nucleotides align to TRBD1. This CDR3 is 14 amino acids long. The germline V gene encodes CDR1 SEHNR and CDR2 FQNEAQ (reference sequence). The V and J ends lost 5 bases and 4 bases, in that order; junction bases with no gene match: 5.

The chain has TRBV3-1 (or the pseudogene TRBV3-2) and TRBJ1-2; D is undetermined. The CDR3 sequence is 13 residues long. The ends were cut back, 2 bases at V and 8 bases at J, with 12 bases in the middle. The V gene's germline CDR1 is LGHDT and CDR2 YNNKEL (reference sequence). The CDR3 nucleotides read TGTGCCAGCAGCCAATCACCGACATGGGGCTACACCTTC. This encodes CASSQSPTWGYTF.

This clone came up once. As DNA, the CDR3 is TGCGCCAGCAGCATTCCCCCGACTAGCGGGGGCAATGAGCAGTTCTTC. This gives the protein CASSIPPTSGGNEQFF. The chain has TRBV5-1 and TRBJ2-1, with TRBD2 identical over 12 bases. Germline CDR1 reads SGHRS; CDR2 reads YFSETQ. CDR3 size: 16 residues. The junction had 8 bases not matched to a gene; V was cut back by 4 bases and J by 6 bases.

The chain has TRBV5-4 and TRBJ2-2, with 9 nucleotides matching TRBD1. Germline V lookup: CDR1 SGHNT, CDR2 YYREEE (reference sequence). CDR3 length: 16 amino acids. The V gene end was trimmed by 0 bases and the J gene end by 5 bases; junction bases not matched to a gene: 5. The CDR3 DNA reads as TGTGCCAGCAGCTTGGCGGGACAGGGAGGGACCGGGGAGCTGTTTTTT. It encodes CASSLAGQGGTGELFF.

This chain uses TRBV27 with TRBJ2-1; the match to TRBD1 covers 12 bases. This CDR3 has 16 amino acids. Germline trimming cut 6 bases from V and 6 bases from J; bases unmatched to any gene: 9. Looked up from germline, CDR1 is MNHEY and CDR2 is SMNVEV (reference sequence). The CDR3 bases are TGTGCCAGCAGCCTACTCGGGACAGGGGGCGGCAATGAGCAGTTCTTC. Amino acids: CASSLLGTGGGNEQFF.

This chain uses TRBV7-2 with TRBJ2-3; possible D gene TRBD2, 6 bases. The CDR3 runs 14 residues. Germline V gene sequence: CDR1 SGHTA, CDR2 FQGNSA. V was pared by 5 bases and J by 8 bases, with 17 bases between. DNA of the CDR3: TGTGCCAGCAGCCCTAGCGCCTCTTCAGGTACGCAGTATTTT. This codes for CASSPSASSGTQYF.

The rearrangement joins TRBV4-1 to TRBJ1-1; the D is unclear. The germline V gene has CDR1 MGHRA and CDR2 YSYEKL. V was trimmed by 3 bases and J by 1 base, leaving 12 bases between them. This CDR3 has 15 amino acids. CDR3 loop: CASSQRQKRNTEAFF. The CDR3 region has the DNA TGCGCCAGCAGCCAGCGACAAAAAAGGAACACTGAAGCTTTCTTT.

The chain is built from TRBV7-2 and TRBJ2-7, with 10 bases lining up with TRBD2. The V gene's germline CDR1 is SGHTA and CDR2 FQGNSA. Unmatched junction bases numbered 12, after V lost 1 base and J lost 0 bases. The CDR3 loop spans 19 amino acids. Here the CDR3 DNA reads TGTGCCAGCAGCTTAGGGGGCGCGGGACTAGCGCGGAACTCCTACGAGCAGTACTTC. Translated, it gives CASSLGGAGLARNSYEQYF. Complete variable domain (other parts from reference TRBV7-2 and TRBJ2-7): GAGVSQSPSNKVTEKGKDVELRCDPISGHTALYWYRQSLGQGLEFLIYFQGNSAPDKSGLPSDRFSAERTGGSVSTLTIQRTQQEDSAVYLCASSLGGAGLARNSYEQYFGPGTRLTVT.

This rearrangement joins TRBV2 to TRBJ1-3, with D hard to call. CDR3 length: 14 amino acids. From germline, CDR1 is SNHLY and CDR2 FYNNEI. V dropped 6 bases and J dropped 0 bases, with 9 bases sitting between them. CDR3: CASRLGSSGNTIYF. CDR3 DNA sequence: TGTGCCAGCAGATTGGGGAGCTCTGGAAACACCATATATTTT. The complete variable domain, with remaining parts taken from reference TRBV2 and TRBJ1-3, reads EPEVTQTPSHQVTQMGQEVILRCVPISNHLYFYWYRQILGQKVEFLVSFYNNEISEKSEIFDDQFSVERPDGSNFTLKIRSTKLEDSAMYFCASRLGSSGNTIYFGEGSWLTVV.

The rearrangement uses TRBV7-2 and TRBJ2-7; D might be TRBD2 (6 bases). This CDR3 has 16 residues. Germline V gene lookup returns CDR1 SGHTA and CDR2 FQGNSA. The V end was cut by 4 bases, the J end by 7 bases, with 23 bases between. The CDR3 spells CASSYYIQAGSWEQYF. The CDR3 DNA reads TGTGCCAGCAGCTACTACATTCAAGCGGGCTCCTGGGAGCAGTACTTC.

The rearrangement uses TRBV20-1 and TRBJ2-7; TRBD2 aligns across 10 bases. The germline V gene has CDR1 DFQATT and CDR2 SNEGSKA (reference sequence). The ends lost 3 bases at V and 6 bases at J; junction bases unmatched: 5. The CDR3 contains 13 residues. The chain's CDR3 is CSASSGGPGEQYF. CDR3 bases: TGCAGTGCTAGTAGCGGGGGGCCGGGCGAGCAGTACTTC.

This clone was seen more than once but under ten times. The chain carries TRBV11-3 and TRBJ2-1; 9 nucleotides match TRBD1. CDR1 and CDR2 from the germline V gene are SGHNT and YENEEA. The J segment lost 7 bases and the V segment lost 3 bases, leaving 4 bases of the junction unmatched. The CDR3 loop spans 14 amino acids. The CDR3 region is CASSLGQGDNEQFF. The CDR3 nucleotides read TGTGCCAGCAGCTTGGGACAGGGTGATAATGAGCAGTTCTTC.

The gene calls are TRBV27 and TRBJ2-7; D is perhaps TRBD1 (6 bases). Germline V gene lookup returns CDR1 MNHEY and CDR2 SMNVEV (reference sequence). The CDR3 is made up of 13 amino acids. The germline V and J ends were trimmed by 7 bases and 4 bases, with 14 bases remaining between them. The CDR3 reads CASKQGPGYEQYF. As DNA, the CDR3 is TGTGCCAGCAAACAGGGCCCAGGGTACGAGCAGTACTTC.

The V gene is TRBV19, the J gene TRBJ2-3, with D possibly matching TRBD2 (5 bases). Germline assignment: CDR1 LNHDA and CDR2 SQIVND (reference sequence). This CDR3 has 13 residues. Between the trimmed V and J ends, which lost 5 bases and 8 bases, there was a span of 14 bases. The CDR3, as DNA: TGTGCCAGTAGTCCACTATCAGGAGGTACGCAGTATTTT. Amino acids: CASSPLSGGTQYF.

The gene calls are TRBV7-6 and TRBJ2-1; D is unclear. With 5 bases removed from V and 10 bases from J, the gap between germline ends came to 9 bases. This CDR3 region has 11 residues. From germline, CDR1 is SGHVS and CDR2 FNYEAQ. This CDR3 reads CASSRTGEQFF. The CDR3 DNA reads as TGTGCCAGCAGCCGTACCGGGGAGCAGTTCTTC. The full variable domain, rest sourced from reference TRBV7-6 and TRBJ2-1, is GAGVSQSPRYKVTKRGQDVALRCDPISGHVSLYWYRQALGQGPEFLTYFNYEAQQDKSGLPNDRFSAERPEGSISTLTIQRTEQRDSAMYRCASSRTGEQFFGPGTRLTVL.

Here the CDR3 reads CASSSPGTGSINEQFF. CDR3 nucleotides: TGTGCCAGCAGTTCTCCCGGGACAGGGAGCATCAATGAGCAGTTCTTC. The rearrangement joins TRBV25-1 to TRBJ2-1; 9 bases agree with TRBD1. Germline CDR1 is MGHDK and CDR2 is SYGVNS. V trimming: 5 bases; J trimming: 6 bases; junction bases outside the gene matches: 11. The CDR3 sequence is 16 residues long.

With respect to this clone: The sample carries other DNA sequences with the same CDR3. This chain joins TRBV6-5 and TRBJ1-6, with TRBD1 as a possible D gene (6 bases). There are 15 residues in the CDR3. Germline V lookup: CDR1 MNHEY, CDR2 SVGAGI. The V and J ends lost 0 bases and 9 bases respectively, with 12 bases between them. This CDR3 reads CASSYSQGTSSPLHF. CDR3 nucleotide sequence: TGTGCCAGCAGTTACTCTCAGGGGACAAGTTCACCCCTCCACTTT.

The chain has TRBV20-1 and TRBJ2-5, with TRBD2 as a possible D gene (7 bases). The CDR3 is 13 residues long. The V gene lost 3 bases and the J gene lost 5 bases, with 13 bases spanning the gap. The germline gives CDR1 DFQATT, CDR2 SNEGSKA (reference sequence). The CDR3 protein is CSASRGGRETQYF. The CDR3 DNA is TGCAGTGCTAGTAGGGGGGGAAGGGAGACCCAGTACTTC.

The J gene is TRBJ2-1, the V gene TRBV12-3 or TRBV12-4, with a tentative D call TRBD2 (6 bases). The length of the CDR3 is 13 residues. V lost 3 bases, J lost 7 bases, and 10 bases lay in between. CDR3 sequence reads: CASSLGGVNEQFF. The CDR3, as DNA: TGTGCCAGCAGTTTGGGCGGGGTAAATGAGCAGTTCTTC.

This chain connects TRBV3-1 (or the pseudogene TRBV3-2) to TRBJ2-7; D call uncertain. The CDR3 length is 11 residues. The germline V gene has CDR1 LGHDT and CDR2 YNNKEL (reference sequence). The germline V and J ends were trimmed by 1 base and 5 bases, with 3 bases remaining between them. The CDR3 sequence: CASSQAHEQYF. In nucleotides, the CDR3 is TGTGCCAGCAGCCAAGCTCACGAGCAGTACTTC.

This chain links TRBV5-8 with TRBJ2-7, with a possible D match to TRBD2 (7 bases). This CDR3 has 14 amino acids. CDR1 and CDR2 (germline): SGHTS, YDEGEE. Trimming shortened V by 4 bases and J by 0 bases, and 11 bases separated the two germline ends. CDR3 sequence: CASSKGGSSYEQYF. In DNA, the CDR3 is TGTGCCAGCAGCAAGGGGGGGAGCTCCTACGAGCAGTACTTC. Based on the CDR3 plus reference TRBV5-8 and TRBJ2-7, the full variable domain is EAGVTQSPTHLIKTRGQQATLRCSPISGHTSVYWYQQALGLGLQFLLWYDEGEERNRGNFPPRFSGRQFPNYSSELNVNALELEDSALYLCASSKGGSSYEQYFGPGTRLTVT.

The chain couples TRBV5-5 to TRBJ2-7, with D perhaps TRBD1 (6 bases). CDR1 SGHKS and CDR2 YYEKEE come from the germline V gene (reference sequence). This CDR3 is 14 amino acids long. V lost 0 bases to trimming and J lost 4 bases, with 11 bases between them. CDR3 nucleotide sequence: TGTGCCAGCAGCTTGGGCAGGGGATATTACGAGCAGTACTTC. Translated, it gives CASSLGRGYYEQYF.

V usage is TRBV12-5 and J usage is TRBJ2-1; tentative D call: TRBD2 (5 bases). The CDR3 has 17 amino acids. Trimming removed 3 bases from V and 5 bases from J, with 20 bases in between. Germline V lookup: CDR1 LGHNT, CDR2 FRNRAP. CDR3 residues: CASGFPQTERSDNEQFF. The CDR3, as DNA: TGTGCTAGTGGTTTCCCACAAACGGAGCGGAGTGACAATGAGCAGTTCTTC.

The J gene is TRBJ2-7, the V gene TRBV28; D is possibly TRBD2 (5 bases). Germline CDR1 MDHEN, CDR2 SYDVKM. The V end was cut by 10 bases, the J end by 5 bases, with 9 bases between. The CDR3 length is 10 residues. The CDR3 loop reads CAIGLHEQYF. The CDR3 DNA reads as TGTGCCATCGGACTTCACGAGCAGTACTTC.

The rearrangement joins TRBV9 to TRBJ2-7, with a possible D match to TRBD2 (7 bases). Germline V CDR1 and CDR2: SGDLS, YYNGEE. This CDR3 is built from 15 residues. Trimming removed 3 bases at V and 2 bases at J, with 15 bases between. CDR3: CASSAGGGWTYEQYF. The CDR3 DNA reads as TGTGCCAGCAGCGCTGGGGGGGGCTGGACCTACGAGCAGTACTTC. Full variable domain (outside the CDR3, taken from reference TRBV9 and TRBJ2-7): DSGVTQTPKHLITATGQRVTLRCSPRSGDLSVYWYQQSLDQGLQFLIQYYNGEERAKGNILERFSAQQFPDLHSELNLSSLELGDSALYFCASSAGGGWTYEQYFGPGTRLTVT.

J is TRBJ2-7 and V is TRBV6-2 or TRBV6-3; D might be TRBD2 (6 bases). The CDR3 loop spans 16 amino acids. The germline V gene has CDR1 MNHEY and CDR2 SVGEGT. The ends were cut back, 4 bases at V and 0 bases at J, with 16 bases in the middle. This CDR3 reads CASSSPARGRSYEQYF. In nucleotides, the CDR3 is TGTGCCAGCAGTTCCCCTGCGCGGGGCCGCTCCTACGAGCAGTACTTC.